This T cell receptor (beta chain) was found in a study of blood T cell repertoires in COVID-19. This CDR3 comprises 14 residues. V shed 6 bases and J 5 bases; nucleotides not matched to a gene: 6. Germline CDR1 reads MDHEN; CDR2 reads SYDVKM. Clones were read by immunoSEQ multiplex PCR, and TCRdb kept only the in-frame ones, dropping some. The sample contains about 150,000 clones, 65% to 90% of which appear only once. The sample consisted of peripheral blood. This receptor was obtained from a woman aged 45-65 years with acute or convalescent COVID-19. The V gene is TRBV28, the J gene TRBJ2-5, with 10 bases that match TRBD1. The CDR3 region is CASRTDRGGETQYF. The CDR3 coding sequence is TGTGCCAGCAGAACGGACAGGGGGGGGGAGACCCAGTACTTC.